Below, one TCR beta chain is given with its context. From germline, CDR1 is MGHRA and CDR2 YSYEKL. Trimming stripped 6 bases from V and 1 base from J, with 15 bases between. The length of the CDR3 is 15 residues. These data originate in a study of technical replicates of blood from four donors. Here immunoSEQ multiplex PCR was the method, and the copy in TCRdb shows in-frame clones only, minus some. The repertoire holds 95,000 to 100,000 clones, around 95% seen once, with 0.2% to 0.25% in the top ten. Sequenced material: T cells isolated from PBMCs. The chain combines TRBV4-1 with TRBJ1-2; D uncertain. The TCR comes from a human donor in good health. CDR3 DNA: TGCGCCAGCAGTCGAGGAGAGGGAATTAACTATGGCTACACCTTC. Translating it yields CASSRGEGINYGYTF.